This T cell receptor beta chain was obtained from a study of monozygotic twins with inflammatory bowel disease. With regard to this clonotype: The antigen is unknown.

Germline CDR1 SGHTA, CDR2 FQGNSA. The length of the CDR3 is 14 residues. Findings and caveats of the study: People with IBD had fewer clonotypes in common with others than healthy twins did, especially with disease activity. Whether twins were concordant or discordant made no difference to repertoire similarity, possibly from limited power. Patient-to-patient differences in immunosuppressive treatment may have added variability to the repertoires.

Generation of cDNA took place in eight separate reactions per sample. From its re-call of the 5' RACE reads, TCRdb lists each CDR3 protein once, without DNA. This repertoire includes nearly 450,000 distinct CDR3 sequences. The sequenced sample consisted of blood. The receptor comes from a human donor with ulcerative colitis or Crohn's disease, or a healthy co-twin of an affected twin (not recorded which). V gene TRBV7-2 combines with J gene TRBJ1-1; TCRdb designates TRBD1, a call that cannot be tested without DNA. The CDR3 spells CASKDGTGSAEAFF.